This T cell receptor beta chain was retrieved from a study of control samples from healthy donors and cancer patients. Assay: immunoSEQ multiplex PCR; the TCRdb copy retains only in-frame clones and omits some. Of some 45,000 clones detected, more than 85% appear once; the ten largest clones hold about a fifth. The CDR3 sequence is 13 residues long. Trimming stripped 2 bases from V and 6 bases from J, with 11 bases between. The V gene's germline CDR1 is MGHRA and CDR2 YSYEKL. Specimen: PBMCs. This sequence joins TRBV4-1 and TRBJ2-7, with unresolved D. The TCR was taken from a woman between 40 and 50 years old with head and neck cancer. CDR3 residues: CASSQQIATEQYF. The CDR3 DNA reads TGCGCCAGCAGCCAACAAATAGCAACCGAGCAGTACTTC.